This T cell receptor (beta chain) was identified during a study of T cell clonality in common variable immunodeficiency. Profiled with immunoSEQ multiplex PCR; TCRdb holds only in-frame clones, not every one. The repertoire consists of about 81,000 clones, none detected only once. Trimming stripped 7 bases from V and 6 bases from J, with 19 bases between. Per germline, CDR1 MRHNA and CDR2 SNTAGT. The CDR3 is made up of 15 amino acids. Each donor provided about 4.5 to 9 ml of heparinized whole blood. This clone occurred many times. The read halts 3 residues ahead of the CDR3 end, with the missing end drawn from the germline J gene.

The specimen was peripheral blood mononuclear cells. The source is a person aged 18 to 75 in good health. The chain uses TRBV6-4 and TRBJ1-5; D is possibly TRBD1 (5 bases). The CDR3 DNA, read in part, is TGTGCCAGCATCCCCCCCCAGGGCGCGGTTCAGCCC. Its protein product is CASIPPQGAVQP. The whole CDR3 sequence is CASIPPQGAVQPQHF.